This TCR beta chain appears in the sequencing data of a study of control samples from healthy donors and cancer patients. Germline V CDR1 and CDR2: SGHRS, YFSETQ. Trimming stripped 0 bases from V and 10 bases from J, with 8 bases between. This CDR3 has 13 residues. Clones were sequenced by immunoSEQ multiplex PCR, and TCRdb holds only the in-frame ones, with some missing. The data show roughly 100,000 clones, around 89% seen once. The chain employs TRBV5-1 and TRBJ1-6; D gene uncertain. The receptor comes from a man in his thirties or forties in good health. Sequenced material: blood. CDR3 in amino acids: CASSLGVESPLHF. In DNA, the CDR3 is TGCGCCAGCAGCTTGGGAGTTGAGTCACCCCTCCACTTT.